This T cell receptor beta chain was recorded in a study of blood T cell repertoires in COVID-19. CDR1 is SGDLS and CDR2 is YYNGEE in the germline V gene. V lost 6 bases, J lost 4 bases, and 14 bases stayed unmatched. The CDR3 contains 16 residues. Profiled with immunoSEQ multiplex PCR; TCRdb holds only in-frame clones, not every one. Of 95,000 to 130,000 clones in the sample, less than 90% were seen once. The specimen sequenced was peripheral blood. This sequence joins TRBV9 and TRBJ2-3; 7 positions agree with TRBD2. The receptor was derived from a man younger than 45 with acute or convalescent COVID-19. CDR3 residues: CASTRTLANTADTQYF. Written as DNA, the CDR3 is TGTGCCAGCACCCGGACACTAGCGAATACGGCAGATACGCAGTATTTT. Full variable domain (remainder filled in from reference TRBV9 and TRBJ2-3): DSGVTQTPKHLITATGQRVTLRCSPRSGDLSVYWYQQSLDQGLQFLIQYYNGEERAKGNILERFSAQQFPDLHSELNLSSLELGDSALYFCASTRTLANTADTQYFGPGTRLTVL.